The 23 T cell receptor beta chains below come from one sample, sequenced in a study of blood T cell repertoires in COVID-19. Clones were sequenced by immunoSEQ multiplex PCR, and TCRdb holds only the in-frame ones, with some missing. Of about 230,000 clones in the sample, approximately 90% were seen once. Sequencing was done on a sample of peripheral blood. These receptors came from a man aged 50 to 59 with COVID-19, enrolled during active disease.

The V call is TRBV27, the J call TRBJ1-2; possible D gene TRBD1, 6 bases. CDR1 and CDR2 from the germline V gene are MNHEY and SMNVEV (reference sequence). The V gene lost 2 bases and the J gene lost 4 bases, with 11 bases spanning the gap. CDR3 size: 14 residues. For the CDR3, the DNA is TGTGCCAGCAGTTTAAGTTTCAGGGGCTATGGCTACACCTTC. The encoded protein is CASSLSFRGYGYTF.

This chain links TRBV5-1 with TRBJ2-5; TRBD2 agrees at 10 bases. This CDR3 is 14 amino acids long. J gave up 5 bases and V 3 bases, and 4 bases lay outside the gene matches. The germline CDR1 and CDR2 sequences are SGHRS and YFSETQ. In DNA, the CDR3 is TGCGCCAGCAGCTCCCAGACTAGCGGGGAGACCCAGTACTTC. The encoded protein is CASSSQTSGETQYF. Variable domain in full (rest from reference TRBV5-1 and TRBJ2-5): KAGVTQTPRYLIKTRGQQVTLSCSPISGHRSVSWYQQTPGQGLQFLFEYFSETQRNKGNFPGRFSGRQFSNSRSEMNVSTLELGDSALYLCASSSQTSGETQYFGPGTRLLVL.

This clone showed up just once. The CDR3 region has the DNA TGTGCCAGTTCTAATCCGGGACAGTATAATTCACCCCTCCACTTT. Its translation is CASSNPGQYNSPLHF. V gene TRBV19 combines with J gene TRBJ1-6; 7 bases align to TRBD1. Germline V lookup: CDR1 LNHDA, CDR2 SQIVND (reference sequence). Unmatched junction bases numbered 8, after V lost 8 bases and J lost 4 bases. CDR3 length equals 15 residues.

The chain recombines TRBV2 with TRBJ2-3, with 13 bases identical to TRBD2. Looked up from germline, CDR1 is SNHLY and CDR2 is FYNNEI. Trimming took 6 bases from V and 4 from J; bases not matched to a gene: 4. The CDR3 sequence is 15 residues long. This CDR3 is CASSTSGRAADTQYF. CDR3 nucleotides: TGTGCCAGCAGCACTAGCGGGAGGGCGGCAGATACGCAGTATTTT.

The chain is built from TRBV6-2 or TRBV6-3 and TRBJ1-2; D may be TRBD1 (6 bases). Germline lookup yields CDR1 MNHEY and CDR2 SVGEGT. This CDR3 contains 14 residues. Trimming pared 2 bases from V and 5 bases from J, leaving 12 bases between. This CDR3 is CASSYEQGWYGYTF. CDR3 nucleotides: TGTGCCAGCAGTTACGAACAGGGTTGGTATGGCTACACCTTC.

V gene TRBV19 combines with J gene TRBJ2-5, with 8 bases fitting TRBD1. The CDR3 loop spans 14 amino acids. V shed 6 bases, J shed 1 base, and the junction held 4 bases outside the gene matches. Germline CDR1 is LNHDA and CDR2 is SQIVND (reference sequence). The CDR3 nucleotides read TGTGCCAGTAGCCAACAGGGGGGCCAAGAGACCCAGTACTTC. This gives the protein CASSQQGGQETQYF.

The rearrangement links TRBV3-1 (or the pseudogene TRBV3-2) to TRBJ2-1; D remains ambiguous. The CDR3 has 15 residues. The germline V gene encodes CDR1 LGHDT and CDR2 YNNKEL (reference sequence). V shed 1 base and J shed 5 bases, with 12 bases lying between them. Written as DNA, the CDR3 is TGTGCCAGCAGCCAAGGGTCACAGCTACACAATGAGCAGTTCTTC. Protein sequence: CASSQGSQLHNEQFF.

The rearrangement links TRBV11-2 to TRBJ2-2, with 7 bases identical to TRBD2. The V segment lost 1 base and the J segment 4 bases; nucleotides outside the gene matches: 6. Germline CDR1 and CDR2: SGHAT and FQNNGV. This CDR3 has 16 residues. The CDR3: CASSLVLGGGTGELFF. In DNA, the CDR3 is TGTGCCAGCAGCTTAGTTCTTGGGGGGGGCACCGGGGAGCTGTTTTTT.

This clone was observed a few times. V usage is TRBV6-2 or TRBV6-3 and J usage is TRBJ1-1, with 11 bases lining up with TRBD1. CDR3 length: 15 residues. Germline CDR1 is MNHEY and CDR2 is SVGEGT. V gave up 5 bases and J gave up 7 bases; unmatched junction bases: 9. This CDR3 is CASSQAGTGGNEAFF. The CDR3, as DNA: TGTGCCAGCAGTCAAGCCGGGACAGGGGGGAATGAAGCTTTCTTT.

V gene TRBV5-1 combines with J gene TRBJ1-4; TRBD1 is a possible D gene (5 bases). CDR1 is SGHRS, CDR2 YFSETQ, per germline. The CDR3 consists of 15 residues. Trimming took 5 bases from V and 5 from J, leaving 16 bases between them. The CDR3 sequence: CASRPTAAQNEKLFF. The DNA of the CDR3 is TGCGCCAGCAGGCCGACAGCCGCTCAGAATGAAAAACTGTTTTTT.

The CDR3 loop is CASSEDGTGLNEQFF. The CDR3 DNA sequence: TGCGCCAGCAGCGAGGACGGGACGGGACTCAATGAGCAGTTCTTC. This chain uses TRBV4-1 with TRBJ2-1; perhaps TRBD2 as D (6 bases). V shed 5 bases and J shed 6 bases, with 17 bases lying between them. The CDR3 sequence is 15 residues long. Looked up from germline, CDR1 is MGHRA and CDR2 is YSYEKL.

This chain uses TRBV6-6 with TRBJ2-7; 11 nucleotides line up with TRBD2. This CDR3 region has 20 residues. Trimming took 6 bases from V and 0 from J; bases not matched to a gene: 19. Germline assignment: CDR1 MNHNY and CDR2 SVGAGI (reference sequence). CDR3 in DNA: TGTGCCAGCAGCCCGATCGAGCTTAGCGGGAGGGCCCAAAGCTCCTACGAGCAGTACTTC. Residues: CASSPIELSGRAQSSYEQYF.

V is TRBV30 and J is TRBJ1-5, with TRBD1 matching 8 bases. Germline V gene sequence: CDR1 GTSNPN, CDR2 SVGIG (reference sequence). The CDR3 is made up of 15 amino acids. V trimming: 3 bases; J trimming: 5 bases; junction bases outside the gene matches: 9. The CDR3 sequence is CAWSAMDRAYQPQHF. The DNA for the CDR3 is TGTGCCTGGAGCGCAATGGACAGGGCCTATCAGCCCCAGCATTTT.

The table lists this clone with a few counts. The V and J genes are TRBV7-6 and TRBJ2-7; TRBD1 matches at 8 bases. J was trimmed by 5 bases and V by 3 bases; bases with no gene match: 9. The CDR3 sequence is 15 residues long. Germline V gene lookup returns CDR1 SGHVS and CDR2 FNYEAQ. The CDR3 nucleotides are TGTGCCAGCAGCTTTAGTCCGGGACAGGAGAACGAGCAGTACTTC. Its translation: CASSFSPGQENEQYF.

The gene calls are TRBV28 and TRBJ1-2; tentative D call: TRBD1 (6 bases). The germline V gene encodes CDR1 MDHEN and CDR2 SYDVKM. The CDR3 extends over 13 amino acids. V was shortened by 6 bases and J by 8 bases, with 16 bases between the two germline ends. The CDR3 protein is CASRVGGGLGYTF. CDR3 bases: TGTGCCAGCAGGGTAGGGGGGGGCCTCGGCTACACCTTC.

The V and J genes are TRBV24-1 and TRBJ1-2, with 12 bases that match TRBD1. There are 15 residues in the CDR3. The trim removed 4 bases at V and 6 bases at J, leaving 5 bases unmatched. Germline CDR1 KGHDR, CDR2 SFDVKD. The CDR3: CATSDPGQGADGYTF. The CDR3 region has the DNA TGTGCCACCAGTGACCCGGGACAGGGGGCTGATGGCTACACCTTC.

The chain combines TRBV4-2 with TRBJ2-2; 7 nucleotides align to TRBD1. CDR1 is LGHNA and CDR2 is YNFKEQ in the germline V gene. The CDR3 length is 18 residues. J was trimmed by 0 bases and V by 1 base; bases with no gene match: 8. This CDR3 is CASSQGVAGTANTGELFF. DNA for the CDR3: TGTGCCAGCAGCCAAGGAGTCGCTGGGACAGCGAACACCGGGGAGCTGTTTTTT.

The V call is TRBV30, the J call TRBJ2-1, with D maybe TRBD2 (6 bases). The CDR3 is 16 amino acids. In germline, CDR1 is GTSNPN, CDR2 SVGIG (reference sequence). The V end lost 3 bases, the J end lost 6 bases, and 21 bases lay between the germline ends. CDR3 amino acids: CAWSLSGLITLNEQFF. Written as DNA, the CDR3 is TGTGCCTGGAGCCTCTCGGGACTGATAACACTCAATGAGCAGTTCTTC.

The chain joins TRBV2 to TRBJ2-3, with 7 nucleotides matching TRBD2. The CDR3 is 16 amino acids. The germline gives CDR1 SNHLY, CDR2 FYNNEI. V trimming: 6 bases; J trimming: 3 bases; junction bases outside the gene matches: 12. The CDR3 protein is CASSDGLGFRTDTQYF. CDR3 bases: TGTGCCAGCAGCGATGGACTAGGGTTTCGGACAGATACGCAGTATTTT.

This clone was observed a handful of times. In DNA, the CDR3 is TGTGCCAGTAGCACAGTGTCCCCGAACACTGAAGCTTTCTTT. This sequence encodes CASSTVSPNTEAFF. This rearrangement joins TRBV19 to TRBJ1-1; no clear D. There are 14 residues in the CDR3. CDR1 and CDR2 from the germline V gene are LNHDA and SQIVND (reference sequence). Deletions cut 6 bases from V and 1 base from J, with 12 bases between.

CDR3 sequence reads: CASSPAGTWVEAFF. DNA of the CDR3: TGTGCCAGCTCACCCGCCGGGACTTGGGTTGAAGCTTTCTTT. The V and J genes are TRBV18 and TRBJ1-1; D perhaps matches TRBD1 (5 bases). Per germline, CDR1 KGHSH and CDR2 LQKENI. This CDR3 comprises 14 residues. Deletions cut 3 bases from V and 7 bases from J, with 15 bases between.

CDR3 nucleotide sequence: TGCGCCAGCAGCTTGGTGGCGGGGGCCATGTACGAGCAGTACTTC. This translates into CASSLVAGAMYEQYF. The chain joins TRBV5-1 to TRBJ2-7; a possible D gene is TRBD2 (7 bases). Germline loops: CDR1 SGHRS, CDR2 YFSETQ. Trimming removed 0 bases at V and 4 bases at J, with 14 bases between. The CDR3 loop spans 15 amino acids.

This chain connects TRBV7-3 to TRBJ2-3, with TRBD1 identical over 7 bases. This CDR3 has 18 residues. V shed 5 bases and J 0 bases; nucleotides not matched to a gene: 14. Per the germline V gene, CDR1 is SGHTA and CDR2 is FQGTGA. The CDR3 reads CASSPYVTGTTSTDTQYF. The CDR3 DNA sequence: TGTGCCAGCAGCCCCTACGTGACAGGGACCACTAGCACAGATACGCAGTATTTT.